The TCR beta chain described here comes from a study of blood T cells in healthy people across ages. A second PCR of 7 to 11 cycles used a sample-barcoded 5' primer and a J-beta primer mix. TCRdb called the 5' RACE reads again in MiXCR, with one record for every CDR3 protein. The repertoire holds 700,000 to 800,000 distinct CDR3 sequences, with roughly 41% as singletons. Trimming took off 5 bases at V and 0 bases at J, with 8 bases between the two ends. This CDR3 contains 14 residues. Germline V gene sequence: CDR1 MNHEY, CDR2 SVGAGI. Sequenced material: blood. The V call is TRBV6-5, the J call TRBJ1-5; D possibly corresponds to TRBD1 (6 bases). This clonotype was obtained from a woman aged 55-69 years in good health. The CDR3, as DNA: TGTGCCAGCAGTGGGACACCTAGCAATCAGCCCCAGCATTTT. This encodes CASSGTPSNQPQHF.